This TCR beta chain was captured in a study of cytomegalovirus exposure and HLA in healthy donors. Whole-study results and caveats: Later analysis showed most CMV-associated TCR beta chains appearing HLA-restricted. TCR beta sequences reportedly predicted the HLA-A and HLA-B alleles of most subjects accurately.

This CDR3 contains 18 residues. CDR1 and CDR2 (germline): SGHVS, FQNEAQ. Trimming cost V 0 bases and J 2 bases; bases outside gene matches: 5. Use of 60 Vbeta and 13 Jbeta primers characterized the PCR. This table comes from immunoSEQ multiplex PCR, and its TCRdb copy is limited to in-frame clones, with some not included. The table lists 220,000 or so clones, around 80% of them singletons. A word on this clone: The antigen remains undetermined.

The chain combines TRBV7-8 with TRBJ2-3; 13 bases fit TRBD2. The sample comprised PBMCs. The receptor was derived from a male donor in good health and CMV-seronegative. CDR3 sequence (DNA): TGTGCCAGCAGCTTAGCCCCGGGACTAGCGGGAAACACAGATACGCAGTATTTT. Translating it yields CASSLAPGLAGNTDTQYF.